Reported below is one TCR beta chain. Its antigen is currently unknown. This CDR3 contains 15 residues. V shed 4 bases, J shed 5 bases, and the junction held 8 bases outside the gene matches. Germline lookup yields CDR1 SGHRS and CDR2 YFSETQ. This entry comes from a study of T-cell reconstitution after alpha-beta-depleted transplantation in children. The TCRbeta library incorporated unique molecular identifiers. TCRdb processed the PCR reads anew with MiXCR; each CDR3 protein has one entry. Of approximately 230,000 distinct CDR3 sequences in the sample, more than 20% were seen once. Points from the study as a whole: Newly made T cells mostly supplied T-cell counts and diversity one year after transplant.

The chain has TRBV5-1 and TRBJ2-3; 9 positions match TRBD1. The sequences come from PBMCs, mostly from graft donor cells, collected 360 days after TCRalphabeta/CD19-depleted stem cell transplant. The TCR was taken from a female patient between 2 and 15 years old who had a stem cell transplant for congenital amegakaryocytic thrombocytopenia, so the T cells may come from the graft donor. The DNA for the CDR3 is TGCGCCAGCAGCCCAATGACAGGGGGTGGAGATACGCAGTATTTT. Its protein is CASSPMTGGGDTQYF.